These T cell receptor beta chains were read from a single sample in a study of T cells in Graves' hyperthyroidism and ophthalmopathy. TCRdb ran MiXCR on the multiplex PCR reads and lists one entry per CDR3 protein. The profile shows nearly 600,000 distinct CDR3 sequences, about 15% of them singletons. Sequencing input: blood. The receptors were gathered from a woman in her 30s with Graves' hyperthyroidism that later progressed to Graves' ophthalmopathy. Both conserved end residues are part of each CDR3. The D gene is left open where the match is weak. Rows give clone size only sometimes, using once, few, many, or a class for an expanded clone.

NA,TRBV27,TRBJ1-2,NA,CASSLLPPGQPTF,TGTGCCAGCAGTTTACTACCCCCTGGACAGCCGACCTTC
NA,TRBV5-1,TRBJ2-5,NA,CASSSLDRNQETQYF,TGCGCCAGCAGCTCCCTCGACAGAAACCAAGAGACCCAGTACTTC
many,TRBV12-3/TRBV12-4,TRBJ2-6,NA,CASSYPSGANVLTF,TGTGCCAGCAGTTATCCCTCTGGGGCCAACGTCCTGACTTTC
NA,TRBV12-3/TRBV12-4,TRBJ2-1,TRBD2,CASSSEGRNSGRPNLNNEQFF,TGTGCCAGCAGTTCTGAGGGGAGAAATAGCGGGAGGCCAAACCTCAACAATGAGCAGTTCTTC
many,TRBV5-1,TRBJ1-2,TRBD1,CASSPQGGANYGYTF,TGCGCCAGCAGCCCCCAGGGGGGAGCTAACTATGGCTACACCTTC
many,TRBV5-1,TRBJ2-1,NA,CASSLAQGGSYNEQFF,TGCGCCAGCAGCTTGGCCCAGGGGGGCTCCTACAATGAGCAGTTCTTC
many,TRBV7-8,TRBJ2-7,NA,CASSSPGGTYEQYF,TGTGCCAGCAGCTCACCCGGCGGGACCTACGAGCAGTACTTC
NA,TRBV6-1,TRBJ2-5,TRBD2,CASSEGLRRRRLAGEGETQYF,TGTGCCAGCAGTGAAGGTTTGAGGAGGAGGAGACTAGCGGGAGAGGGAGAGACCCAGTACTTC
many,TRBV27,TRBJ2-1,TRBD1,CASSTQGAGKNEQFF,TGTGCCAGCAGTACACAGGGGGCTGGTAAAAATGAGCAGTTCTTC
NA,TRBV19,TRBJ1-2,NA,CASKGGYYGYTF,TGTGCCAGTAAGGGGGGGTACTATGGCTACACCTTC
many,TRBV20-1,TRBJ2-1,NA,CSLRGPKVNEQFF,TGCAGTCTCCGAGGGCCAAAGGTTAATGAGCAGTTCTTC
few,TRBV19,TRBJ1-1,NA,CASSTDTGNTEAFF,TGTGCCAGTAGTACGGATACAGGGAACACTGAAGCTTTCTTT
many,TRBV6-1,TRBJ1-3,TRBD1,CASSLEGQGHGNTIYF,TGTGCCAGCAGTCTCGAGGGACAGGGCCACGGAAACACCATATATTTT
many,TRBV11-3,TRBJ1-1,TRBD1,CASSSSGTGSTEAFF,TGTGCCAGCAGCTCATCCGGGACAGGGAGCACTGAAGCTTTCTTT
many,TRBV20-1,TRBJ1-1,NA,CSAGGVSSDTEAFF,TGCAGTGCGGGAGGAGTCTCGAGTGACACTGAAGCTTTCTTT
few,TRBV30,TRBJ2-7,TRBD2,CAWAARDYSYEQYF,TGTGCCTGGGCTGCCCGGGACTACTCCTACGAGCAGTACTTC
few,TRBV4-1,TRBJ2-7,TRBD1,CASSQGGTGNSYEQYF,TGCGCCAGCAGCCAGGGCGGGACAGGGAATTCCTACGAGCAGTACTTC
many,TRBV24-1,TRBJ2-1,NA,CATSDPTGRSSNEQFF,TGTGCCACCAGTGATCCAACAGGGAGATCTAGCAATGAGCAGTTCTTC
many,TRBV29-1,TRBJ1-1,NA,CSVESPGAKGSFF,TGCAGCGTTGAGTCCCCGGGGGCAAAGGGATCTTTCTTT
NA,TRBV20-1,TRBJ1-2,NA,CSAPRGHYGYTF,TGCAGTGCTCCCAGGGGCCATTATGGCTACACCTTC
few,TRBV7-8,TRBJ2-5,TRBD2,CASRGGRTGGIGDF,TGTGCCAGCCGTGGAGGACGGACGGGAGGAATTGGGGACTTC
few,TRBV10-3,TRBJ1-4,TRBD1,CAISQGVVDEKLFF,TGTGCCATCAGTCAGGGGGTCGTTGATGAAAAACTGTTTTTT
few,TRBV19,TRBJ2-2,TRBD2,CASRLAGVRELFF,TGTGCCAGTAGACTAGCGGGAGTCAGGGAGCTGTTTTTT
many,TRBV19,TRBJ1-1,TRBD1,CASSGQGKTEAFF,TGTGCCAGTAGCGGACAGGGAAAAACTGAAGCTTTCTTT
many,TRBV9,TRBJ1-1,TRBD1,CASSGGQFTEAFF,TGTGCCAGCAGCGGGGGACAGTTCACTGAAGCTTTCTTT
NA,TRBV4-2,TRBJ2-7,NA,CASSQDQESTYEQYF,TGTGCCAGCAGCCAAGATCAGGAGAGTACTTACGAGCAGTACTTC
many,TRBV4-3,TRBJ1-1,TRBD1,CASSQSQGALAFF,TGCGCCAGCAGCCAGAGCCAGGGGGCGTTAGCTTTCTTT
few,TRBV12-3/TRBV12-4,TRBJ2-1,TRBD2,CASSPELAGPYNEQFF,TGTGCCAGCAGTCCAGAACTAGCGGGGCCTTACAATGAGCAGTTCTTC
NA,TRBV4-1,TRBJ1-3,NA,CASSSGPLERNTIYF,TGCGCCAGCAGCTCCGGGCCCTTGGAGAGAAACACCATATATTTT
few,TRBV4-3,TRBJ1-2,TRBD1,CASSQEGQGLGYTF,TGCGCCAGCAGCCAAGAGGGACAGGGGTTAGGCTACACCTTC
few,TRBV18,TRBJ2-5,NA,CASSPPGIGETQYF,TGTGCCAGCTCACCGCCAGGGATAGGAGAGACCCAGTACTTC
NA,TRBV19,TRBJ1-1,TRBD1,CASSTQDRVTEAFF,TGTGCCAGTAGTACACAAGACAGGGTCACTGAAGCTTTCTTT
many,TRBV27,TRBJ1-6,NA,CASSRTGLVYNSPLHF,TGTGCCAGCAGCCGAACAGGGCTAGTTTATAATTCACCCCTCCACTTT
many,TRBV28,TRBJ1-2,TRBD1,CASSFDSGDRGLGGYTF,TGTGCCAGCAGTTTTGATTCTGGGGACAGGGGGCTCGGTGGCTACACCTTC
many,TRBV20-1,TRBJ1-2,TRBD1,CSAVDRSNYGYTF,TGCAGTGCTGTGGACAGGTCAAACTATGGCTACACCTTC
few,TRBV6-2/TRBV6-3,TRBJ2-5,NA,CASSYIRGETQYF,TGTGCCAGCAGTTACATACGGGGAGAGACCCAGTACTTC
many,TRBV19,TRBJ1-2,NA,CASSEGYNYGYTF,TGTGCCAGTAGTGAAGGGTACAATTATGGCTACACCTTC
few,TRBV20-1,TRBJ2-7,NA,CSARAGEGSYEQYF,TGCAGTGCTAGAGCGGGAGAGGGCTCCTACGAGCAGTACTTC
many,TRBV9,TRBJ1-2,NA,CASSITGTGEGYTF,TGTGCCAGCAGCATCACCGGGACGGGTGAGGGCTACACCTTC
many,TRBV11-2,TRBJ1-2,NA,CASSLGGARGYTF,TGTGCCAGCAGCTTAGGGGGGGCGCGCGGCTACACCTTC
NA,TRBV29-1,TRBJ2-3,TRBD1,CSGRDSNTDTQYF,TGCAGCGGAAGGGACAGTAACACAGATACGCAGTATTTT
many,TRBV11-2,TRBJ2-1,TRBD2,CASSGALAGGWSYNEQFF,TGTGCCAGCAGCGGGGCTTTAGCGGGAGGGTGGAGCTACAATGAGCAGTTCTTC
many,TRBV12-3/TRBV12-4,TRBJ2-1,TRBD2,CASSRGTSGSNEQFF,TGTGCCAGCAGCCGTGGGACTAGCGGGAGCAATGAGCAGTTCTTC
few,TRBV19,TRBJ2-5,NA,CASSRTGSSLEETQYF,TGTGCCAGTAGTAGGACTGGGAGTAGCCTTGAAGAGACCCAGTACTTC
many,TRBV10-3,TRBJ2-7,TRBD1,CAISGPGQGSSSFYEQYF,TGTGCCATCAGTGGCCCGGGACAGGGGTCCTCTTCCTTTTACGAGCAGTACTTC
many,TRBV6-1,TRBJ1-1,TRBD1,CASSSQTGGPWTEAFF,TGTGCCAGCAGTAGTCAGACAGGGGGCCCGTGGACTGAAGCTTTCTTT
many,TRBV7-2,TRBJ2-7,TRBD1,CASSFRDRVHEQYF,TGTGCCAGCAGCTTCAGGGACAGGGTGCACGAGCAGTACTTC
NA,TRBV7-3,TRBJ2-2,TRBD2,CASSYLAGPTGELFF,TGTGCCAGCAGCTACCTAGCGGGACCCACCGGGGAGCTGTTTTTT
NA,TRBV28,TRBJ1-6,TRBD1,CASSFIEGDRSDSPLHF,TGTGCCAGCAGTTTCATAGAGGGGGACAGGTCTGATTCACCCCTCCACTTT
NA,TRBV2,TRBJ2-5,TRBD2,CASSRRLAGETQYF,TGTGCCAGTTCACGAAGACTAGCGGGAGAGACCCAGTACTTC
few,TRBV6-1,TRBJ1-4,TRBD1,CASSHRGNEKLFF,TGTGCCAGCAGTCACAGGGGAAATGAAAAACTGTTTTTT
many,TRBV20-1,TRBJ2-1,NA,CSASDASNNEQFF,TGCAGTGCTAGCGACGCTAGCAACAATGAGCAGTTCTTC
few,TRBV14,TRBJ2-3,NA,CASSQGRQVLTDTQYF,TGTGCCAGCAGCCAAGGCCGACAGGTTCTCACAGATACGCAGTATTTT
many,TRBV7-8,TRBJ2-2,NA,CASSETGTGELFF,TGTGCCAGCAGCGAGACTGGCACCGGGGAGCTGTTTTTT
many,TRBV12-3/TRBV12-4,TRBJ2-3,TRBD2,CASSTKQGRADTQYF,TGTGCCAGCAGTACGAAGCAAGGGAGGGCAGATACGCAGTATTTT